This is a list of T cell receptor beta chains from one sample in a study of blood T cell repertoires in COVID-19. The assay was immunoSEQ multiplex PCR, and TCRdb's table has in-frame clones only and misses some. The table lists fewer than 200,000 clones, 70% to 90% of them singletons. The specimen sequenced was peripheral blood. The receptors shown here come from a man in his sixties who had recovered from COVID-19. The CDR3 runs from the conserved cysteine through the conserved F or W. The D gene is left open where the match is weak. Expanded clones are given a class, and other clones once, few, many or no size at all.

D	V	J	size	CDR3	DNA
-	TRBV19	TRBJ2-7	-	CASSIVGAGVAYEQYF	TGTGCCAGTAGTATAGTAGGAGCAGGGGTCGCCTACGAGCAGTACTTC
TRBD1	TRBV6-5	TRBJ1-1	-	CATRGRDTEAFF	TGTGCCACCAGGGGGCGCGACACTGAAGCTTTCTTT
-	TRBV7-2	TRBJ2-7	few	CASSLTSVARANSEQYF	TGTGCCAGCAGCTTAACGTCAGTGGCCAGGGCAAACAGCGAGCAGTACTTC
TRBD1	TRBV5-1	TRBJ1-3	few	CASCPGTVSGNTIYF	TGCGCCAGCTGCCCCGGGACAGTCTCTGGAAACACCATATATTTT
TRBD2	TRBV5-1	TRBJ2-5	few	CASSWTGGLRETQYF	TGCGCCAGCAGCTGGACGGGGGGGCTACGAGAGACCCAGTACTTC
-	TRBV19	TRBJ2-2	once	CATKRRGPNTGELFF	TGTGCCACCAAAAGGAGGGGACCGAACACCGGGGAGCTGTTTTTT
TRBD1	TRBV7-8	TRBJ1-2	-	CASSLARTGVNYGYTF	TGTGCCAGCAGCTTAGCGAGGACAGGGGTAAACTATGGCTACACCTTC
-	TRBV27	TRBJ2-3	-	CASSHTDTQYF	TGTGCCAGCAGTCACACAGATACGCAGTATTTT
TRBD2	TRBV7-2	TRBJ2-7	-	CASRRGSSGLYEQYF	TGTGCCAGCCGACGGGGGTCTAGCGGGCTCTACGAGCAGTACTTC
TRBD1	TRBV19	TRBJ1-2	-	CASRDRGLRLDGYTF	TGTGCCAGTAGGGACAGGGGTTTACGTTTGGATGGCTACACCTTC
TRBD1	TRBV5-1	TRBJ2-2	few	CASSSRTGGSTGELFF	TGCGCCAGCAGCTCCCGGACAGGGGGTAGCACCGGGGAGCTGTTTTTT
-	TRBV18	TRBJ1-4	-	CASSPRSPGDEKLFF	TGTGCCAGCTCACCACGGTCCCCAGGCGATGAAAAACTGTTTTTT
TRBD1	TRBV30	TRBJ1-6	-	CAWDRAGSPLHF	TGTGCCTGGGACAGGGCCGGTTCACCCCTCCACTTT
-	TRBV6-1	TRBJ1-4	-	CARSAGGDAEKLFF	TGTGCCAGATCGGCGGGGGGCGATGCTGAAAAACTGTTTTTT
TRBD1	TRBV18	TRBJ1-1	-	CASSRGSGTGLTEAFF	TGTGCCAGCTCACGCGGGTCCGGGACAGGGCTCACTGAAGCTTTCTTT
-	TRBV6-5	TRBJ2-3	-	CASSSRRVDTQYF	TGTGCCAGCAGTTCTCGGAGGGTAGATACGCAGTATTTT
-	TRBV6-5	TRBJ1-2	-	CASSSSLSSGYTF	TGTGCCAGCAGTTCCTCCTTAAGCTCCGGCTACACCTTC
TRBD1	TRBV9	TRBJ1-1	-	CASSISKDRADTEAFF	TGTGCCAGCAGCATCTCTAAGGACAGGGCTGACACTGAAGCTTTCTTT
TRBD1	TRBV6-5	TRBJ1-6	-	CASTLDRGHNSPLHF	TGTGCCAGCACCTTGGACAGGGGGCATAATTCACCCCTCCACTTT
-	TRBV28	TRBJ2-3	-	CASSESSTDTQYF	TGTGCCAGCAGTGAGTCTAGCACAGATACGCAGTATTTT
TRBD1	TRBV27	TRBJ2-7	-	CASSLGAGGREQYF	TGTGCCAGCAGTTTAGGGGCAGGGGGCCGGGAGCAGTACTTC
TRBD1	TRBV24-1	TRBJ2-3	-	CATSDSGQFGTDTQYF	TGTGCCACCAGTGATTCGGGACAGTTTGGCACAGATACGCAGTATTTT
-	TRBV6-1	TRBJ1-3	-	CASSAVTASSGNTIYF	TGTGCCAGCAGTGCCGTGACAGCGAGCTCTGGAAACACCATATATTTT
TRBD2	TRBV5-5	TRBJ2-1	once	CASSLTGGSYNEQFF	TGTGCCAGCAGCTTGACGGGGGGGTCCTACAATGAGCAGTTCTTC
-	TRBV20-1	TRBJ1-4	-	CSASEGGWEKLFF	TGCAGTGCTAGTGAGGGGGGATGGGAAAAACTGTTTTTT
-	TRBV2	TRBJ2-7	-	CASSFRYEQYF	TGTGCCAGCAGTTTTCGCTACGAGCAGTACTTC
-	TRBV10-3	TRBJ1-1	-	CAISVRANTEAFF	TGTGCCATCAGTGTCAGGGCGAACACTGAAGCTTTCTTT
TRBD1	TRBV5-6	TRBJ1-2	-	CASSSGTGMVDYGYTF	TGTGCCAGCAGCTCCGGGACAGGGATGGTTGACTATGGCTACACCTTC
TRBD2	TRBV14	TRBJ2-7	-	CASSLAGFSYEQYF	TGTGCCAGCAGCCTAGCGGGGTTCTCCTACGAGCAGTACTTC
-	TRBV12-5	TRBJ2-5	-	CASGFSGAEGTQYF	TGTGCTAGTGGTTTTTCAGGGGCCGAGGGGACCCAGTACTTC